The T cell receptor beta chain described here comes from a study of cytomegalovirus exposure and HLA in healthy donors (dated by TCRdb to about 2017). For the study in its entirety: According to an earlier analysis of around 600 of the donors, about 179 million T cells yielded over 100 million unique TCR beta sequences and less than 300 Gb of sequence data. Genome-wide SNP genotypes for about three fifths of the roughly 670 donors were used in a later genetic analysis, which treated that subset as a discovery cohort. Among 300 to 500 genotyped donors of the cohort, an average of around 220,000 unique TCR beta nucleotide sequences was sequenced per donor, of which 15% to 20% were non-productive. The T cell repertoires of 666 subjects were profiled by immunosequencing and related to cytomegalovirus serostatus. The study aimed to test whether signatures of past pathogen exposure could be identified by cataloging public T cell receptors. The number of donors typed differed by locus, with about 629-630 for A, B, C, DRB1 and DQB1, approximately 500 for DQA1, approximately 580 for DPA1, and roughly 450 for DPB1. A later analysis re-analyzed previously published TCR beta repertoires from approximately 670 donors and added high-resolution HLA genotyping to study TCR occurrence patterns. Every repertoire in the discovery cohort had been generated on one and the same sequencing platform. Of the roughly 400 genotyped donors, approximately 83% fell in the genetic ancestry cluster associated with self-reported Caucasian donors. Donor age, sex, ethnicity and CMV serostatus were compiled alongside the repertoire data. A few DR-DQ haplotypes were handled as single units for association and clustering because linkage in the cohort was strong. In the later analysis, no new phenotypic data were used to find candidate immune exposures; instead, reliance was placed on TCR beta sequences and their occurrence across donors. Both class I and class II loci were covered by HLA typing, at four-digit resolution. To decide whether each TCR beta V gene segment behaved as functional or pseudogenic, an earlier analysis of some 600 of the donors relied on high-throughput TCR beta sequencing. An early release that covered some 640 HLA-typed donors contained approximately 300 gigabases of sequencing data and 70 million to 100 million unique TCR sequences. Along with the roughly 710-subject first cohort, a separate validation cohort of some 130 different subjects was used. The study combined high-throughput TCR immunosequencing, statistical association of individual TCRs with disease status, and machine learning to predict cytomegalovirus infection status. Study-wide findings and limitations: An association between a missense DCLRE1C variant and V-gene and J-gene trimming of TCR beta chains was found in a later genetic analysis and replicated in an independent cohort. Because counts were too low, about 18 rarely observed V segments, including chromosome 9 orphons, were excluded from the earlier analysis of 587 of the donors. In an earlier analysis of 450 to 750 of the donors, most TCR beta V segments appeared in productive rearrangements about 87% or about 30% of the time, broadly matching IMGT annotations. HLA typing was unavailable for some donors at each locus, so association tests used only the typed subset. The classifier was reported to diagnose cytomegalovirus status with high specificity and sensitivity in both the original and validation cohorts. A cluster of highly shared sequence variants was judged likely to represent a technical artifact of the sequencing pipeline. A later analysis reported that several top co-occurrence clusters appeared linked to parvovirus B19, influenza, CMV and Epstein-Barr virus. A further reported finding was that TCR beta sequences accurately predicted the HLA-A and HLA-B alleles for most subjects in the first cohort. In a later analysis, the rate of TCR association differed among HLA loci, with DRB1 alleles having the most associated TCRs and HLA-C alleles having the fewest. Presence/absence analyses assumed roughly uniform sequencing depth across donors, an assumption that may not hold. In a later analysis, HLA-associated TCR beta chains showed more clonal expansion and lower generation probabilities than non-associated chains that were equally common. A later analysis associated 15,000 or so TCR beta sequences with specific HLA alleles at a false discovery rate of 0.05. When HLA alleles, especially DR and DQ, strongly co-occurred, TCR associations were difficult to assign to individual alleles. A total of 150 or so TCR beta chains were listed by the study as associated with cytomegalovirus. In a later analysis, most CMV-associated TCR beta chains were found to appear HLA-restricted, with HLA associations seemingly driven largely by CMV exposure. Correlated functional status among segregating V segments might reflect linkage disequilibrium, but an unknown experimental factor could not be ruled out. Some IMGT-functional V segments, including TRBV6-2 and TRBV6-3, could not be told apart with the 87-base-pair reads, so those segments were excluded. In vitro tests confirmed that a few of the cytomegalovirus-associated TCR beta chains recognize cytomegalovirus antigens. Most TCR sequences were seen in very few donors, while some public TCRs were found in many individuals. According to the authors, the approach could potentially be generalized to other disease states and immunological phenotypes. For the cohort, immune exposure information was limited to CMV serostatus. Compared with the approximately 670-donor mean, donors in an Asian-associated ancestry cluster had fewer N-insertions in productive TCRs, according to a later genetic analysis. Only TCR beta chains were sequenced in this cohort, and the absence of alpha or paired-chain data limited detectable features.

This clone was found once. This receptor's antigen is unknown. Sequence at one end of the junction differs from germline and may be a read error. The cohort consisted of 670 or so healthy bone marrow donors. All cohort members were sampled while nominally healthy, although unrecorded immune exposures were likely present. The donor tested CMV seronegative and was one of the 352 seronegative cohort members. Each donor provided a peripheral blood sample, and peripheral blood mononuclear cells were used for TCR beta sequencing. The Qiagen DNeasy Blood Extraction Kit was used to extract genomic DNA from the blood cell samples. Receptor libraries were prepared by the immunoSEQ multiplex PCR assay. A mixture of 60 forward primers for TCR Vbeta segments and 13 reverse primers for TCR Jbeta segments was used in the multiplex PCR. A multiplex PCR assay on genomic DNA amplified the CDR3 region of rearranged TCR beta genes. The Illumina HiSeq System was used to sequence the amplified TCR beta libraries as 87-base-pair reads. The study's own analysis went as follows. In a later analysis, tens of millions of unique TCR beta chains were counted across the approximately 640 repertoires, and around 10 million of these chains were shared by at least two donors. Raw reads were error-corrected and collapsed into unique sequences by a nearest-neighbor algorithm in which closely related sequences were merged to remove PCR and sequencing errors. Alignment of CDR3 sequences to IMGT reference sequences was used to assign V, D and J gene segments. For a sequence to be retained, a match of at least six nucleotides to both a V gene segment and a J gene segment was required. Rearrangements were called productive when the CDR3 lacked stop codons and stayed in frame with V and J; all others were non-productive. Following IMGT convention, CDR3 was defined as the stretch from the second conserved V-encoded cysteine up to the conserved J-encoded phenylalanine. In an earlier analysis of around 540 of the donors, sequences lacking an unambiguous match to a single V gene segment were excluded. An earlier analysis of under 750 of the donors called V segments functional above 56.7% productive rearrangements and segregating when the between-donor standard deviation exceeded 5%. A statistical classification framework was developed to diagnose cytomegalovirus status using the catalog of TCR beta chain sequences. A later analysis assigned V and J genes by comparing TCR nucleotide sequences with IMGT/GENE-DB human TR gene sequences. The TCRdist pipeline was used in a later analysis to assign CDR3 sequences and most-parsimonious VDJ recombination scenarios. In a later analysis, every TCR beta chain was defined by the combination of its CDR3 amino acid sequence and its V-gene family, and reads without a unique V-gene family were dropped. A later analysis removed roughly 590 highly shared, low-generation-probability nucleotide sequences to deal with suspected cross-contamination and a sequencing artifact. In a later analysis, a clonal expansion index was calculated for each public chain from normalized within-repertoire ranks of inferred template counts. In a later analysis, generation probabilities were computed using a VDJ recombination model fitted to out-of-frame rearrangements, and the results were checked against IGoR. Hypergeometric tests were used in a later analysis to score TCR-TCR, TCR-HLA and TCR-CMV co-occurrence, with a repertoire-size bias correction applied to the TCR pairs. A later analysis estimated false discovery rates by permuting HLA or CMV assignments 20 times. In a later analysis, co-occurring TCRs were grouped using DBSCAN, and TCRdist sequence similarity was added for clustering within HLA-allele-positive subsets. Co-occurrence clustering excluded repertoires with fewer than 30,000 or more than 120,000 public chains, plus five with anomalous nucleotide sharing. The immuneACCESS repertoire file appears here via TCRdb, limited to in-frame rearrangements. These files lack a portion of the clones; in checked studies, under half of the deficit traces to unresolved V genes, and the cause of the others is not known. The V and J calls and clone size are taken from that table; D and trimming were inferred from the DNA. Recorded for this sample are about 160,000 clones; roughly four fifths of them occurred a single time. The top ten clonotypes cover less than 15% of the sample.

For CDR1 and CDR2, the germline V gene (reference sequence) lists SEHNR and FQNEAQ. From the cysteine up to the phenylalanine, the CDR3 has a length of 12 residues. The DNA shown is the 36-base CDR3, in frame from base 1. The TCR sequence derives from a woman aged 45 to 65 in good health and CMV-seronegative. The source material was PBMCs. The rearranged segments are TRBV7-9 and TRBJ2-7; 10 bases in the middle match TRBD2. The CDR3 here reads CSSSEGLAQQYF. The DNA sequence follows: TGTTCCAGCAGCGAGGGACTAGCGCAGCAGTACTTC.